This TCR beta chain was retrieved from a study of T-cell memory formation after mild COVID-19. Study context: TCR clusters mostly belonged to single donors.

cDNA libraries for TCR alpha and TCR beta, carrying sample barcodes and UMIs, came from 5'RACE with constant-segment primers. TCRdb used MiXCR to reprocess the 5' RACE reads, holding one entry per CDR3 protein. The sample has hundreds of thousands of distinct CDR3 sequences; around 21% are singletons. This clonotype has just a few counts. Trimming took off 1 base at V and 6 bases at J, with 10 bases between the two ends. CDR1 is KGHSH and CDR2 is LQKENI in the germline V gene. The CDR3 loop spans 13 amino acids. Sequenced input: PBMCs or a T cell subset sorted from them (not recorded which). The V call is TRBV18, the J call TRBJ2-7; the D gene is possibly TRBD1 (6 bases). This TCR was recovered from an adult woman who had mild COVID-19 (a few samples of this study predate the infection). Cell type and time point are not known. The CDR3 spells CASSPRQESEQYF. CDR3 nucleotides: TGTGCCAGCTCACCACGACAGGAAAGCGAGCAGTACTTC.